The 3 T cell receptor beta chains given below trace back to one sample, sequenced in a study of cytomegalovirus exposure and HLA in healthy donors. The repertoire was sequenced with immunoSEQ multiplex PCR; TCRdb's copy has only in-frame clones and lacks some. This table holds roughly 150,000 clones, 85% to 90% found once. Sequenced: PBMCs. The receptors stem from a woman aged 18-29 years in good health and CMV-seropositive.

Only one count was recorded for this clone. The genes are TRBV30 and TRBJ2-1, with D tentatively TRBD2 (6 bases). Germline CDR1 GTSNPN, CDR2 SVGIG (reference sequence). The ends were cut back, 2 bases at V and 8 bases at J, with 10 bases in the middle. The CDR3 runs 12 residues. The CDR3 DNA reads TGTGCCTGGAGTCGGGGGAAGGATGAGCAGTTCTTC. This codes for CAWSRGKDEQFF.

The chain combines TRBV29-1 with TRBJ2-7; 8 bases agree with TRBD1. The germline gives CDR1 SQVTM, CDR2 ANQGSEA. CDR3 length equals 15 residues. Trimming cost V 0 bases and J 4 bases; bases outside gene matches: 8. CDR3 sequence: CSVEDRQGASYEQYF. The CDR3 DNA sequence: TGCAGCGTTGAAGATCGGCAGGGGGCGTCTTACGAGCAGTACTTC.

The V gene is TRBV4-1, the J gene TRBJ2-2; D is perhaps TRBD2 (5 bases). This CDR3 is built from 14 residues. Per germline, CDR1 MGHRA and CDR2 YSYEKL. The V and J ends lost 7 bases and 0 bases respectively, with 9 bases between them. In DNA form, the CDR3 reads TGCGCCAGCAACCTAGCAGCGAACACCGGGGAGCTGTTTTTT. Its translation: CASNLAANTGELFF.